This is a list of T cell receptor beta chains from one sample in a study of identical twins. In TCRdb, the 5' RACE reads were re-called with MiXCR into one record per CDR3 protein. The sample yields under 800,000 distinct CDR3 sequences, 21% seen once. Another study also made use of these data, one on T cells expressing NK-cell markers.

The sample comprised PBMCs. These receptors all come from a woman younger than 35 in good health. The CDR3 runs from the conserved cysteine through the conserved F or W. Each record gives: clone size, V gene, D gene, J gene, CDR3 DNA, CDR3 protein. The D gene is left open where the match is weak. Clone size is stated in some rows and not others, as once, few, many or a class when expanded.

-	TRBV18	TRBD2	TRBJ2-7	TGTGCCAGCTCACCGGGGACTAGCAATATCGGCGAGCAGTACTTC	CASSPGTSNIGEQYF
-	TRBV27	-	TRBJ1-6	TGTGCCAGCAGTTTATCAGGATTAGCGGATTCACCCCTCCACTTT	CASSLSGLADSPLHF
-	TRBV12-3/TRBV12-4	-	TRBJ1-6	TGTGCCAGCAGTTTAAATTGGGGACCTAGGAGTTCACCCCTCCACTTT	CASSLNWGPRSSPLHF
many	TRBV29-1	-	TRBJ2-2	TGCAGCGTTCTAAAAGGAGGTACCGGGGAGCTGTTTTTT	CSVLKGGTGELFF
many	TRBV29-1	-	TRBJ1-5	TGCAGCGTTTCTGAAGGGAATCCATATAGCAATCAGCCCCAGCATTTT	CSVSEGNPYSNQPQHF
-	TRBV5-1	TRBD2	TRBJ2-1	TGCGCCAGCAGCTTGGCCCCCAGCGGGGGGGCCGAAGAGCAGTTCTTC	CASSLAPSGGAEEQFF
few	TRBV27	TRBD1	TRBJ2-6	TGTGCCAGCAGTTTCCGGGACAGGAGCTCTGGGGCCAACGTCCTGACTTTC	CASSFRDRSSGANVLTF
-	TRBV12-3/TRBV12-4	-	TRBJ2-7	TGTGCCAGCAGTTTAGCTCTGGGCTTTGGGCAGTACTTC	CASSLALGFGQYF
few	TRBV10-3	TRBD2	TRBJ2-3	TGTGCCATCAGTGATAGCGGGAGTGGAGATACGCAGTATTTT	CAISDSGSGDTQYF
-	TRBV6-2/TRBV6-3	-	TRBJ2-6	TGTGCCAGCGCCAAAGGGGGGGGACAAGCCAACGTCCTGACTTTC	CASAKGGGQANVLTF
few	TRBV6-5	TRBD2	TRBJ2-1	TGTGCCAGCAGTTACCCTAGCGGGAGGACCTACAATGAGCAGTTCTTC	CASSYPSGRTYNEQFF
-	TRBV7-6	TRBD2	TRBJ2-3	TGTGCCAGCAGCTTAGGAGGACTAGCGGCAAGTTCCACAGATACGCAGTATTTT	CASSLGGLAASSTDTQYF
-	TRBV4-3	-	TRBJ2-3	TGCGCCAGCAGCCAAGCTTCGATGGGGTATACGCAGTATTTT	CASSQASMGYTQYF
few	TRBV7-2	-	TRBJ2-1	TGTGCCAGCAGCTTGGGGGTGGGGGCCTACAATGAGCAGTTCTTC	CASSLGVGAYNEQFF
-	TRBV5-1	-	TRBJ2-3	TGCGCCAGCAGCCTGTTGGGTACAACAGGCGATACGCAGTATTTT	CASSLLGTTGDTQYF
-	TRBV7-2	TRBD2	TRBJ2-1	TGTGCCAGCAGCTTGAGCGGGGCAGGGAATGAGCAGTTCTTC	CASSLSGAGNEQFF
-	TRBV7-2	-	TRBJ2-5	TGTGCCAGCAGTTCTACGGGGGCGCCTAGAGAGACCCAGTACTTC	CASSSTGAPRETQYF
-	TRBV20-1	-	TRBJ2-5	TGCAGTGCTAGAGTCGGACGGGAAGAGACCCAGTACTTC	CSARVGREETQYF
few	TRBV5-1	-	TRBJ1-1	TGCGCCAGCAGCTTGGGACAGGAGGCTGAAGCTTTCTTT	CASSLGQEAEAFF
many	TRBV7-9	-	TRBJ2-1	TGTGCCAGCAGCCAGCTGAGAGAGCAGTTCTTC	CASSQLREQFF
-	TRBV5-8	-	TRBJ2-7	TGTGCCAGCAGCTTGCTGCAGGGAATCCGCTCCTACGAGCAGTACTTC	CASSLLQGIRSYEQYF
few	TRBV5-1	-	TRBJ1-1	TGCGCCAGCAGCTTCTTAGACGCGAACACTGAAGCTTTCTTT	CASSFLDANTEAFF
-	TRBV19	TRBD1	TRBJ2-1	TGTGCCAGTAGGACAGACAGGGCAAGGTCCTACAATGAGCAGTTCTTC	CASRTDRARSYNEQFF
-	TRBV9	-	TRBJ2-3	TGTGCCAGCAGCGCGGTCCACGATACGCAGTATTTT	CASSAVHDTQYF
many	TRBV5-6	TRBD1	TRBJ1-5	TGTGCCAGCAGCGCCCGGGACAGGTTCGCAGTAAAGCCCCAGCATTTT	CASSARDRFAVKPQHF
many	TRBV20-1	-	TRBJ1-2	TGCAGTGCTAGAGATCTGGGCAGGGTTGATTATGGCTACACCTTC	CSARDLGRVDYGYTF
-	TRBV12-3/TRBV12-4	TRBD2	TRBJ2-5	TGTGCCAGCAGTTATGGGACTAGCGGGAAGGGGACCCAGTACTTC	CASSYGTSGKGTQYF
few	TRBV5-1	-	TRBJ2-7	TGCGCCAGCAGCGACGCGACAGCACCCTACGAGCAGTACTTC	CASSDATAPYEQYF
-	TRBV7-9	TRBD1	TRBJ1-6	TGTGCCAGCAGCTTAATAAAGGTGGACAGGACAGGCCAATTT	CASSLIKVDRTGQF
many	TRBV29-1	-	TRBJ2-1	TGCAGCGTTGGAGGGACCCCCGAAAGATCCTACAATGAGCAGTTCTTC	CSVGGTPERSYNEQFF
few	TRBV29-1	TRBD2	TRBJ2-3	TGCAGCGTTGAAGGGCCCAGCGGGGGGAGCACAGATACGCAGTATTTT	CSVEGPSGGSTDTQYF
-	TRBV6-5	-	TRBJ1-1	TGTGCCAGCAGTTACTCGGGCAGGGTGACGACTGAAGCTTTCTTT	CASSYSGRVTTEAFF
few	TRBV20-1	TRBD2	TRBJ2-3	TGCAGTGCTCCCGATGTGTCTCGGGGGGTTGAAGATACGCAGTATTTT	CSAPDVSRGVEDTQYF
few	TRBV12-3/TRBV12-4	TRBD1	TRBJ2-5	TGTGCCAGCAGTTTCTTCGGGACAGAAGAGACCCAGTACTTC	CASSFFGTEETQYF
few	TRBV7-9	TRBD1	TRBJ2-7	TGTGCCAGCAGCTTAGCCCGGACAGGGTATGGGGAGCAGTACTTC	CASSLARTGYGEQYF
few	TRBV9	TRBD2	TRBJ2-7	TGTGCCAGCAGCGTAGAACTAGCGGGGCCCTACGAGCAGTACTTC	CASSVELAGPYEQYF
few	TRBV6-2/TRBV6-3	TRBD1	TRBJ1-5	TGTGCCAGCAGTTACGGGACAGGGGGTCAGCCCCAGCATTTT	CASSYGTGGQPQHF
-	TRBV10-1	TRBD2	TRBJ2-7	TGCGCCACCGAACCGACTAGCGGGAGTTCCCACGAGCAGTACTTC	CATEPTSGSSHEQYF
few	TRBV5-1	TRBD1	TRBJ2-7	TGCGCCAGCAGCGGGACAGAGTCAACGTACGAGCAGTACTTC	CASSGTESTYEQYF
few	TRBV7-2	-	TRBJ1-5	TGTGCCAGCAGCTTCTTGGCGGGTCCTCAGCCCCAGCATTTT	CASSFLAGPQPQHF